This entry concerns a single TCR beta chain. Its matching antigen is unknown. This record comes from a study of Ad26.COV2.S vaccination and SARS-CoV-2 variants. As for the study in general: Each vaccinee took Ad26.COV2.S intramuscularly, once or twice 56 days apart. Study observations and caveats: Vaccinees displayed broader spike-specific TCR repertoires than placebo recipients.

CDR1 and CDR2 (germline): KGHSH, LQKENI. The CDR3 is 15 residues long. V was shortened by 2 bases and J by 2 bases, with 12 bases between the two germline ends. Data came from immunoSEQ multiplex PCR; TCRdb stores just in-frame clones and leaves some out. This table holds about 350,000 clones, approximately 84% found once. Treatment noted: some 20 received Ad26.COV2.S at low or high dose, single or two shots; 5 received placebo; per-sample allocation not given. Day 63 following the first vaccine or placebo injection was when the samples were taken. The J gene is TRBJ2-5, the V gene TRBV18, with D possibly TRBD2 on 5 matching bases. The sequence came from a person between 18 and 65 years old who received the Ad26.COV2.S COVID-19 vaccine or a placebo. The sample consisted of peripheral blood, taken in a trial of Ad26.COV2.S vaccine versus placebo. The CDR3 loop reads CASSPSLVPQETQYF. CDR3 sequence (DNA): TGTGCCAGCTCACCATCACTAGTACCGCAAGAGACCCAGTACTTC.